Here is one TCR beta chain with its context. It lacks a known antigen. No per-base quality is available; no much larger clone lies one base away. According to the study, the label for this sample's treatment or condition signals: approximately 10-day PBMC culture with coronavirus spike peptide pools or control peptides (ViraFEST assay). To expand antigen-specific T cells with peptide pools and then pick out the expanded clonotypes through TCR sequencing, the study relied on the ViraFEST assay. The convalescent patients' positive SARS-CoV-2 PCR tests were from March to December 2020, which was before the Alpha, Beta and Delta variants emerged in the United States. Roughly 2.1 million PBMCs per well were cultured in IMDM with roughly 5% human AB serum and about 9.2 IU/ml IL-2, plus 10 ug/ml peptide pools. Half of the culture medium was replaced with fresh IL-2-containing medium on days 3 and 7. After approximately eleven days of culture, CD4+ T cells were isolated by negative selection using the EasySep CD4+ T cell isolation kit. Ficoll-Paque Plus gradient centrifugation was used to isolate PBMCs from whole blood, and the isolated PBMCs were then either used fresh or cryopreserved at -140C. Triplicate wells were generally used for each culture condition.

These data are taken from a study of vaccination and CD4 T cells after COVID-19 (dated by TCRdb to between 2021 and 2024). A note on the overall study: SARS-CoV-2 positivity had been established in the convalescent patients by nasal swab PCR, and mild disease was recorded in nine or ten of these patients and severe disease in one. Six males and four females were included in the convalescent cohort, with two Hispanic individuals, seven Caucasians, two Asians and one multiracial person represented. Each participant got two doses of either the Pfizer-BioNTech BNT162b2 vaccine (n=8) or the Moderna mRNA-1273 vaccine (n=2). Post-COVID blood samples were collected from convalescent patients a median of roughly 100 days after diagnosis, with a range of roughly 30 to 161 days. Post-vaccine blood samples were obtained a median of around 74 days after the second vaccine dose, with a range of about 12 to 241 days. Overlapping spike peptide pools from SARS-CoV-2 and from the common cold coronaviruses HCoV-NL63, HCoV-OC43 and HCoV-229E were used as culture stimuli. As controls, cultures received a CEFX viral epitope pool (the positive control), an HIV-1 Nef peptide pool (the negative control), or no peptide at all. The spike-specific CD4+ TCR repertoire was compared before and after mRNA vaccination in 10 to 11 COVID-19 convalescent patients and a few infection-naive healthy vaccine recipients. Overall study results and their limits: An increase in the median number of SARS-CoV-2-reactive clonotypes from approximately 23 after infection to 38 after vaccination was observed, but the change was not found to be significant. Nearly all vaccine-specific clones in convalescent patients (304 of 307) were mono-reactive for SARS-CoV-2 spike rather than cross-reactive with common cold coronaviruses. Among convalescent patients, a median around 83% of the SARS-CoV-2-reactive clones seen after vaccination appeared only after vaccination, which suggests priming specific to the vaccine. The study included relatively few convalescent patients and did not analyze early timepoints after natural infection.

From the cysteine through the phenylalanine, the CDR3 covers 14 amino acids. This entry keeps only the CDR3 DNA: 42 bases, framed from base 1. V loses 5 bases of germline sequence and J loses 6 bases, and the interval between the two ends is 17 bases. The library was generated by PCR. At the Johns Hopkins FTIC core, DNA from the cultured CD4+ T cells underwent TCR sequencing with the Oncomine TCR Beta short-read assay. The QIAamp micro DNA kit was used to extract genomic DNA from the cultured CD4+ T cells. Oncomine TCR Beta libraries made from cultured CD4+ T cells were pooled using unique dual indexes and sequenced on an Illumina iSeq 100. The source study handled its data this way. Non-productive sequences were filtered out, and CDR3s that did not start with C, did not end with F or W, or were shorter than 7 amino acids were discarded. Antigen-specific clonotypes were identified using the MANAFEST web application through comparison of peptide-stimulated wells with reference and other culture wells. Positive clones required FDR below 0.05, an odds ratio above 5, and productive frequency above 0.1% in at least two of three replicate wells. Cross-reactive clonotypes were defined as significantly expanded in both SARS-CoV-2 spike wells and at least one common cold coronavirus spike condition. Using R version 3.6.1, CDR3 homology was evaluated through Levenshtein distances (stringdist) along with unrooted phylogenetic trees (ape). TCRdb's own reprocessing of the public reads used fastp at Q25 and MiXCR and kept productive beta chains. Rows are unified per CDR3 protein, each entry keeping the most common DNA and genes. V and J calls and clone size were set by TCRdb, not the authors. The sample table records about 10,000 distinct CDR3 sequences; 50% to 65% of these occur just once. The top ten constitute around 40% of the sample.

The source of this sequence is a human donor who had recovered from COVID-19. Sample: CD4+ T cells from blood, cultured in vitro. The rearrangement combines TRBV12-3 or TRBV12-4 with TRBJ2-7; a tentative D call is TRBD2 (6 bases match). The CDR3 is CASSTSWQGGEQYF. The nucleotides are TGTGCCAGCAGTACCTCCTGGCAGGGAGGCGAGCAGTACTTC.